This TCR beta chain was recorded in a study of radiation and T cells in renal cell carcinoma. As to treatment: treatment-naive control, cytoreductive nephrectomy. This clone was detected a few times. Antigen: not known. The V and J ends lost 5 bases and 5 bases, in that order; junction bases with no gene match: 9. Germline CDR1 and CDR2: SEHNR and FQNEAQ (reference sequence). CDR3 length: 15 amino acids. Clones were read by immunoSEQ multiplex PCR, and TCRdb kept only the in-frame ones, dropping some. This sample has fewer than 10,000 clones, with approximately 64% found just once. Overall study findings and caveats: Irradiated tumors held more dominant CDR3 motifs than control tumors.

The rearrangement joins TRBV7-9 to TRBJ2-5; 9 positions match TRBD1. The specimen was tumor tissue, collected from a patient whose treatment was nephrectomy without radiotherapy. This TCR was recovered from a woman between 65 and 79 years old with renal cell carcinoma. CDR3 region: CASSVTGTGLETQYF. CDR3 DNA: TGTGCCAGCAGCGTTACCGGGACAGGGCTGGAGACCCAGTACTTC. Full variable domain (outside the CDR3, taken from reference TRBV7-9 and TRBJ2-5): DTGVSQNPRHKITKRGQNVTFRCDPISEHNRLYWYRQTLGQGPEFLTYFQNEAQLEKSRLLSDRFSAERPKGSFSTLEIQRTEQGDSAMYLCASSVTGTGLETQYFGPGTRLLVL.